Listed below are T cell receptor beta chains from one sample, sequenced in a study of human T cells and chemical hapten exposure. TCRdb re-called the RACE reads with MiXCR, one entry per CDR3 protein. The sample shows approximately 81,000 distinct CDR3 sequences, around 8.7% of them seen only once. The sample consisted of whole blood. The receptor set was obtained from a male donor in good health. Some clones in this sample may be carry-over from other donors' samples. Both conserved end residues are part of each CDR3. The D gene is left open where the match is weak. Clone size is given for some rows only: seen once, a few or many times, or a class if the clone is expanded.

>TRBV10-3|12|TRBJ1-3|-|-
CAIRESGNTIYF
TGTGCCATCCGAGAGTCTGGAAACACCATATATTTT
>TRBV7-9|12|TRBJ2-5|many|-
CASSLNSETQYF
TGTGCCAGCAGCTTAAACTCAGAGACCCAGTACTTC
>TRBV29-1|14|TRBJ1-3|many|-
CSAQVGNSGNTIYF
TGCAGCGCGCAAGTTGGAAACTCTGGAAACACCATATATTTT
>TRBV6-5|16|TRBJ2-6|many|-
CASSAPGGSGANVLTF
TGTGCCAGCAGTGCCCCCGGGGGCTCTGGGGCCAACGTCCTGACTTTC
>TRBV7-2|15|TRBJ2-3|-|-
CASSLEPGVVDTQYF
TGTGCCAGCAGCTTAGAGCCGGGAGTAGTAGATACGCAGTATTTT
>TRBV6-2/TRBV6-3|16|TRBJ1-1|many|-
CASSYSQRQVNTEAFF
TGTGCCAGCAGTTACAGCCAAAGGCAGGTGAACACTGAAGCTTTCTTT
>TRBV20-1|14|TRBJ2-5|many|TRBD1
CSARGTGAQETQYF
TGCAGTGCTAGGGGGACAGGGGCCCAAGAGACCCAGTACTTC
>TRBV5-4|15|TRBJ2-7|-|TRBD1
CASSFRTGGVYEQYF
TGTGCCAGCAGCTTCCGGACAGGGGGTGTCTACGAGCAGTACTTC
>TRBV20-1|13|TRBJ1-6|many|-
CSARDIGNSPLHF
TGCAGTGCTAGAGATATAGGAAATTCACCCCTCCACTTT
>TRBV11-1|14|TRBJ2-5|few|-
CASSPSDPEETQYF
TGTGCCAGCAGCCCTTCGGACCCGGAGGAGACCCAGTACTTC
>TRBV18|14|TRBJ2-7|few|-
CASSPRGSSYEQYF
TGTGCCAGCTCACCACGAGGAAGCTCCTACGAGCAGTACTTC
>TRBV10-3|16|TRBJ1-3|-|TRBD1
CATTGTGGLSGNTIYF
TGTGCCACGACCGGGACAGGGGGTCTCTCTGGAAACACCATATATTTT
>TRBV27|18|TRBJ2-1|-|TRBD2
CASSLEAGLAASYNEQFF
TGTGCCAGCAGTTTAGAAGCAGGACTAGCGGCCTCCTACAATGAGCAGTTCTTC
>TRBV29-1|14|TRBJ2-3|few|-
CSVGPQVSTDTQYF
TGCAGCGTTGGACCCCAGGTTAGCACAGATACGCAGTATTTT
>TRBV19|12|TRBJ1-5|-|-
CASSPPYQPQHF
TGTGCCAGTAGTCCCCCCTATCAGCCCCAGCATTTT
>TRBV5-1|16|TRBJ2-3|-|TRBD2
CASSPGLATSTDTQYF
TGCGCCAGCAGCCCGGGACTAGCGACCAGCACAGATACGCAGTATTTT
>TRBV4-2|14|TRBJ2-7|few|-
CASSQEKGPYEQYF
TGTGCCAGCAGCCAAGAAAAGGGCCCCTACGAGCAGTACTTC
>TRBV29-1|13|TRBJ2-3|-|-
CSVVGVGPGTQYF
TGCAGCGTTGTGGGGGTAGGGCCAGGTACGCAGTATTTT
>TRBV11-2|14|TRBJ2-7|-|-
CASSSGTVPYEQYF
TGTGCCAGCAGCTCCGGGACCGTTCCCTACGAGCAGTACTTC
>TRBV7-2|16|TRBJ2-2|-|-
CASSPGPTANTGELFF
TGTGCCAGCAGCCCCGGACCAACCGCGAACACCGGGGAGCTGTTTTTT
>TRBV12-3/TRBV12-4|12|TRBJ2-3|few|-
CASSFATDTQYF
TGTGCCAGCAGTTTCGCGACAGATACGCAGTATTTT
>TRBV5-6|15|TRBJ2-6|few|TRBD1
CASSWGQPGANVLTF
TGTGCCAGCAGCTGGGGACAGCCTGGGGCCAACGTCCTGACTTTC